The present T cell receptor (beta chain) was sequenced within a study of blood T cell repertoires in COVID-19. The repertoire was sequenced with immunoSEQ multiplex PCR; TCRdb's copy has only in-frame clones and lacks some. The sample records 150,000 or so clones, approximately 85% being singletons. During active infection, Seattle patients enrolled and were then monitored through disease. Germline CDR1 reads SGHTA; CDR2 reads FQGNSA. CDR3 length: 16 residues. With 5 bases clipped from V and 7 bases from J, the junction kept 9 bases outside the gene matches. This chain joins TRBV7-2 and TRBJ2-2, with 11 positions matching TRBD2. This TCR came from a woman aged 60-75 years with COVID-19, enrolled during active disease. Sequenced input: peripheral blood. The CDR3 DNA sequence: TGTGCCAGCAGCCCAAGTTGGACTAGCGGGCACGGGGAGCTGTTTTTT. It yields the protein CASSPSWTSGHGELFF.